The next 25 T cell receptor beta chains were all read from a single sample in a study of cytomegalovirus exposure and HLA in healthy donors. PCR used 60 Vbeta primers and 13 Jbeta primers. Generated by immunoSEQ multiplex PCR, the TCRdb table keeps only in-frame clones and is missing some. The sample lists about 90,000 clones; approximately 71% were seen once. Source material: PBMCs. These receptor sequences come from a woman aged 18 to 35 in good health and CMV-seropositive.

The chain joins TRBV5-1 to TRBJ2-5; 11 positions agree with TRBD2. Germline V gives CDR1 SGHRS, CDR2 YFSETQ. The CDR3 contains 16 residues. V shed 3 bases and J 1 base; nucleotides not matched to a gene: 5. The CDR3 sequence is CASSWASGGPQETQYF. CDR3 DNA: TGCGCCAGCAGCTGGGCTAGCGGGGGGCCCCAAGAGACCCAGTACTTC.

Regarding this clone: At one end, the junction sequence differs from germline, possibly due to a read error. This chain joins TRBV19 and TRBJ2-1; TRBD2 is a possible D gene (6 bases). The CDR3 loop spans 14 amino acids. Germline loops: CDR1 LNHDA, CDR2 SQIVND (reference sequence). The CDR3 loop is CASSGGIAYNEQFF. DNA of the CDR3: TGTGCTAGTAGTGGAGGGATAGCCTACAATGAGCAGTTCTTC.

The gene calls are TRBV5-1 and TRBJ2-5; D unresolved. This CDR3 spans 12 amino acids. The ends were cut back, 5 bases at V and 2 bases at J, with 7 bases in the middle. Germline-derived CDR1 and CDR2 are SGHRS and YFSETQ. The CDR3 bases are TGCGCCAGCAGGGCATCTCAAGAGACCCAGTACTTC. It specifies CASRASQETQYF.

CDR3 in DNA: TGTGCCAGCAGTGAACGACTAGCGGGGATCCAAGAGACCCAGTACTTC. Its translation is CASSERLAGIQETQYF. V gene TRBV6-1 combines with J gene TRBJ2-5; TRBD2 matches at 11 bases. The CDR3 length is 16 residues. Germline V gene lookup returns CDR1 MNHNS and CDR2 SASEGT. V was clipped by 2 bases and J by 1 base; unmatched bases: 3.

V is TRBV18 and J is TRBJ1-2; 7 nucleotides align to TRBD1. Trimming cost V 1 base and J 6 bases; bases outside gene matches: 2. This CDR3 has 13 amino acids. Germline CDR1 KGHSH, CDR2 LQKENI. The CDR3 reads CASSPRGTDGYTF. Here the CDR3 DNA reads TGTGCCAGCTCACCACGGGGGACAGATGGCTACACCTTC.

V gene TRBV7-9 combines with J gene TRBJ1-6; 7 bases match TRBD1. The length of the CDR3 is 15 residues. The trim removed 1 base at V and 7 bases at J, leaving 4 bases unmatched. Germline-derived CDR1 and CDR2 are SEHNR and FQNEAQ (reference sequence). DNA of the CDR3: TGTGCCAGCAGCTTAGGTCAGGGGGTAAATTCACCCCTCCACTTT. Translating gives CASSLGQGVNSPLHF.

The chain carries TRBV7-8 and TRBJ2-3; 10 bases align to TRBD2. The V segment lost 7 bases and the J segment 1 base; nucleotides outside the gene matches: 8. Per germline, CDR1 SGHVS and CDR2 FQNEAQ. This CDR3 spans 16 amino acids. The CDR3 DNA follows: TGTGCCAGCACCCAGCTAGCGGGAGTTGGCACAGATACGCAGTATTTT. Translated: CASTQLAGVGTDTQYF.

The chain joins TRBV30 to TRBJ1-1, with 7 nucleotides matching TRBD1. The CDR3 contains 16 residues. Trimming took 2 bases from V and 2 from J; bases not matched to a gene: 11. CDR1 is GTSNPN, CDR2 SVGIG, per germline (reference sequence). DNA of the CDR3: TGTGCCTGGAGTCTTTGGGGCACAGGGGTCAACACTGAAGCTTTCTTT. It specifies CAWSLWGTGVNTEAFF.

The genes are TRBV5-4 and TRBJ1-5; the D is unclear. The CDR3 has 15 amino acids. Trimming shortened V by 0 bases and J by 5 bases, and 12 bases separated the two germline ends. Germline V gene sequence: CDR1 SGHNT, CDR2 YYREEE (reference sequence). For the CDR3, the DNA is TGTGCCAGCAGCTTGGGAGGGCAGGCTGATCAGCCCCAGCATTTT. It translates to CASSLGGQADQPQHF. The full variable domain, in which reference TRBV5-4 and TRBJ1-5 provide the parts outside the CDR3, is ETGVTQSPTHLIKTRGQQVTLRCSSQSGHNTVSWYQQALGQGPQFIFQYYREEENGRGNFPPRFSGLQFPNYSSELNVNALELDDSALYLCASSLGGQADQPQHFGDGTRLSIL.

The chain uses TRBV7-6 and TRBJ2-5, with 10 bases identical to TRBD2. The CDR3 runs to 15 residues. CDR1 and CDR2 from the germline V gene are SGHVS and FNYEAQ. The trim removed 5 bases at V and 1 base at J, leaving 4 bases unmatched. CDR3 bases: TGTGCCAGCAGCACTCTAGCGGGGGTCCAAGAGACCCAGTACTTC. Translation gives CASSTLAGVQETQYF. Full variable domain (rest looked up from reference TRBV7-6 and TRBJ2-5): GAGVSQSPRYKVTKRGQDVALRCDPISGHVSLYWYRQALGQGPEFLTYFNYEAQQDKSGLPNDRFSAERPEGSISTLTIQRTEQRDSAMYRCASSTLAGVQETQYFGPGTRLLVL.

This clone was observed a few times. V is TRBV7-2 and J is TRBJ1-2, with D perhaps TRBD1 (6 bases). This CDR3 comprises 15 residues. Germline V gene sequence: CDR1 SGHTA, CDR2 FQGNSA. V shed 2 bases and J shed 4 bases, with 14 bases lying between them. The CDR3, as DNA: TGTGCCAGCAGCTTAACCTCGGACAGTGGCTATGGCTACACCTTC. Translation: CASSLTSDSGYGYTF.

This clone appeared a few times. The chain is built from TRBV9 and TRBJ1-2, with D unclear. CDR1 and CDR2 from the germline V gene are SGDLS and YYNGEE. Trimming took off 2 bases at V and 0 bases at J, with 8 bases between the two ends. This CDR3 is 14 amino acids long. CDR3 in DNA: TGTGCCAGCAGCGTCCAGGAAGCTAACTATGGCTACACCTTC. Translating it yields CASSVQEANYGYTF.

The chain links TRBV6-6 to TRBJ2-5; 11 bases match TRBD2. In germline, CDR1 is MNHNY, CDR2 SVGAGI (reference sequence). CDR3 length equals 16 residues. V lost 6 bases, J lost 5 bases, and 11 bases stayed unmatched. The DNA for the CDR3 is TGTGCCAGCAGCGATCCAGTTAGCGGGAGGGCTGAGACCCAGTACTTC. Amino acids: CASSDPVSGRAETQYF.

The chain recombines TRBV29-1 with TRBJ2-2, with 8 positions matching TRBD2. With V trimmed by 6 bases and J by 2 bases, 8 bases remained unmatched. Germline CDR1 and CDR2: SQVTM and ANQGSEA. CDR3 size: 15 residues. CDR3 residues: CSVRTSGANTGELFF. CDR3 nucleotides: TGCAGCGTCCGAACTAGCGGAGCCAACACCGGGGAGCTGTTTTTT.

The rearrangement links TRBV19 to TRBJ2-7; a possible D gene is TRBD1 (6 bases). CDR3 length: 15 amino acids. Germline lookup yields CDR1 LNHDA and CDR2 SQIVND (reference sequence). V gave up 5 bases and J gave up 1 base, with 15 bases separating them. CDR3 protein: CASSARDTPSYEQYF. CDR3 in DNA: TGTGCCAGTAGTGCCCGGGACACACCGTCCTACGAGCAGTACTTC.

CDR3 DNA: TGTGCCAGCAGTCAGGGGAGCTTGGAGACCCAGTACTTC. This sequence encodes CASSQGSLETQYF. The chain uses TRBV6-5 and TRBJ2-5, with D perhaps TRBD1 (6 bases). Germline loops: CDR1 MNHEY, CDR2 SVGAGI. This CDR3 has 13 residues. V gave up 5 bases and J gave up 5 bases, with 12 bases separating them.

This sequence joins TRBV19 and TRBJ1-2, with D uncertain. The CDR3 sequence is 11 residues long. Trimming took 6 bases from V and 5 from J, leaving 7 bases between them. Per germline, CDR1 LNHDA and CDR2 SQIVND (reference sequence). The CDR3 spells CASRETYGYTF. DNA of the CDR3: TGTGCCAGTAGAGAGACTTATGGCTACACCTTC.

This chain links TRBV11-2 with TRBJ1-2; perhaps TRBD1 as D (5 bases). Germline CDR1 is SGHAT and CDR2 is FQNNGV. This CDR3 is built from 13 residues. Trimming left V 4 bases short and J 8 bases short, with 14 bases between. DNA of the CDR3: TGTGCCAGCAGCTCCAGGAGGGGTCCCGGCTACACCTTC. This translates into CASSSRRGPGYTF.

The gene calls are TRBV25-1 and TRBJ2-1; the D gene is possibly TRBD2 (6 bases). The V end lost 3 bases, the J end lost 0 bases, and 6 bases lay between the germline ends. The CDR3 sequence is 14 residues long. Germline loops: CDR1 MGHDK, CDR2 SYGVNS. CDR3 amino acids: CASSERDSYNEQFF. The DNA of the CDR3 is TGTGCCAGCAGTGAGCGGGACTCCTACAATGAGCAGTTCTTC.

V gene TRBV27 combines with J gene TRBJ1-5; 10 bases fit TRBD1. Germline CDR1 MNHEY, CDR2 SMNVEV (reference sequence). Germline trimming cut 4 bases from V and 6 bases from J; bases unmatched to any gene: 12. CDR3 length equals 17 residues. DNA for the CDR3: TGTGCCAGCAGTTATCTCTCGACAGGGGGCTTTATTCAGCCCCAGCATTTT. Protein product: CASSYLSTGGFIQPQHF.

This chain uses TRBV7-9 with TRBJ1-1, with 9 bases aligning to TRBD1. With V trimmed by 1 base and J by 6 bases, 6 bases remained unmatched. CDR3 length: 15 amino acids. Per germline, CDR1 SEHNR and CDR2 FQNEAQ (reference sequence). The CDR3 sequence is CASSLEGTGSPEAFF. The CDR3 DNA follows: TGTGCCAGCAGCTTAGAGGGGACAGGGTCCCCTGAAGCTTTCTTT.

The genes are TRBV5-6 and TRBJ2-7; tentative D call: TRBD1 (5 bases). V dropped 4 bases and J dropped 0 bases, with 8 bases sitting between them. CDR1 is SGHDT, CDR2 YYEEEE, per germline. CDR3 size: 13 residues. CDR3 nucleotides: TGTGCCAGCAGCGCGACAGTCTCCTACGAGCAGTACTTC. Translated: CASSATVSYEQYF. The full variable domain, completed using reference TRBV5-6 and TRBJ2-7, is DAGVTQSPTHLIKTRGQQVTLRCSPKSGHDTVSWYQQALGQGPQFIFQYYEEEERQRGNFPDRFSGHQFPNYSSELNVNALLLGDSALYLCASSATVSYEQYFGPGTRLTVT.

V gene TRBV7-9 combines with J gene TRBJ2-5, with D possibly being TRBD1 (5 bases). The CDR3 is 17 amino acids. Germline V gene sequence: CDR1 SEHNR, CDR2 FQNEAQ (reference sequence). V lost 5 bases and J lost 3, with 22 bases in between. This chain's CDR3 is CASSLGRERGPKETQYF. DNA for the CDR3: TGTGCCAGCAGCCTGGGCAGGGAAAGGGGTCCGAAAGAGACCCAGTACTTC.

In its sample, this clone was seen once. The rearrangement uses TRBV6-1 and TRBJ2-1, with a possible D match to TRBD2 (5 bases). Deletions cut 8 bases from V and 8 bases from J, with 16 bases between. The CDR3 runs 13 residues. In germline, CDR1 is MNHNS, CDR2 SASEGT. The CDR3 protein is CASSGRGSDEQFF. CDR3 sequence (DNA): TGTGCCAGCTCGGGCCGTGGGAGCGATGAGCAGTTCTTC.

This chain links TRBV13 with TRBJ1-2; 7 bases line up with TRBD1. V gave up 5 bases and J gave up 2 bases; unmatched junction bases: 17. This CDR3 is built from 18 residues. Germline loops: CDR1 PRHDT, CDR2 FYEKMQ (reference sequence). Here the CDR3 reads CASSLPGQPLLSNYGYTF. CDR3 nucleotide sequence: TGTGCCAGCAGCCTGCCGGGACAGCCCTTACTTAGCAACTATGGCTACACCTTC.